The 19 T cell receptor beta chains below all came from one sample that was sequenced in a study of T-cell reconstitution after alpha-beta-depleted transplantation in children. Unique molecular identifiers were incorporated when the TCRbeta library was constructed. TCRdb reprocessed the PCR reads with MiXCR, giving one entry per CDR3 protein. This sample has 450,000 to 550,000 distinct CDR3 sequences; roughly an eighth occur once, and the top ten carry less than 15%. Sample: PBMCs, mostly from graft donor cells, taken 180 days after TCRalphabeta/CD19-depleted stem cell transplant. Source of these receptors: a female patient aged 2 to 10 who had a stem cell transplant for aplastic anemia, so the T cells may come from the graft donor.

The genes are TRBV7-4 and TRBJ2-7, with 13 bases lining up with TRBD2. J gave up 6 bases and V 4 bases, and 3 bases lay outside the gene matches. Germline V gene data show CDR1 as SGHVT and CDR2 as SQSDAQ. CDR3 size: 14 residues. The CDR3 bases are TGTGCCAGCAGCTCACTAGCGGGAGGGCCCGAGCAGTACGTC. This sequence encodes CASSSLAGGPEQYV.

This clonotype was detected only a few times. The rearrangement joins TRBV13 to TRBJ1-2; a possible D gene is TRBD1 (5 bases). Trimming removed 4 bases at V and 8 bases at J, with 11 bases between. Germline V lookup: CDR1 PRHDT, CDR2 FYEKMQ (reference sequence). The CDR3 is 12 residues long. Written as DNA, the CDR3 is TGTGCCAGCAGCTCGGGACTCTGGGGCTACACCTTC. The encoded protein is CASSSGLWGYTF.

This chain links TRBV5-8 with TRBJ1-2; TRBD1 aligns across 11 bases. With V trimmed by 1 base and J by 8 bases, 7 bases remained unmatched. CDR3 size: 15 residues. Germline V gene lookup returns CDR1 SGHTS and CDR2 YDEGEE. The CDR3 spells CASSLLGQGAGGYTF. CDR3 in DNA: TGTGCCAGCAGCTTGTTAGGACAGGGGGCCGGGGGCTACACCTTC.

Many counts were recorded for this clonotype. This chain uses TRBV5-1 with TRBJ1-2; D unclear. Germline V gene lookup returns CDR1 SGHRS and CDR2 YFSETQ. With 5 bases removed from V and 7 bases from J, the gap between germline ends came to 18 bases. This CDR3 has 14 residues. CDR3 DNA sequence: TGCGCCAGCAGTTCCGACGGATTCCCGTCTGGCTACACCTTC. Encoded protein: CASSSDGFPSGYTF.

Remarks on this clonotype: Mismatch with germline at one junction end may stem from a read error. The CDR3 here is CASTKPDSTVLF. The CDR3, as DNA: TGTGCCAGCACCAAACCGGACTCGACAGTGCTCTTC. The chain recombines TRBV7-6 with TRBJ2-1; D possibly uses TRBD1 or TRBD2 (5 bases each). CDR3 size: 12 residues. CDR1 and CDR2 from the germline V gene are SGHVS and FNYEAQ.

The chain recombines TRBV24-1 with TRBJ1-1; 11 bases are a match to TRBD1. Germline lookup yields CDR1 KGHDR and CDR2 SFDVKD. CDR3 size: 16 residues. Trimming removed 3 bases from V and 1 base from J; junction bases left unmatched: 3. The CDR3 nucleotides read TGTGCCACCAGTGATCGGACAGGGGGCGAGAACACTGAAGCTTTCTTT. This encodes CATSDRTGGENTEAFF.

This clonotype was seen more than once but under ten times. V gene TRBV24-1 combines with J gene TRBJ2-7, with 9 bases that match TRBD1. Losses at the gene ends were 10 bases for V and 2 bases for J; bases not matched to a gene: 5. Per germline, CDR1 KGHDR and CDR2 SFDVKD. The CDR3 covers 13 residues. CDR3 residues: CATATGGTYEQYF. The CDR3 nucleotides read TGTGCCACTGCGACAGGGGGGACCTACGAGCAGTACTTC.

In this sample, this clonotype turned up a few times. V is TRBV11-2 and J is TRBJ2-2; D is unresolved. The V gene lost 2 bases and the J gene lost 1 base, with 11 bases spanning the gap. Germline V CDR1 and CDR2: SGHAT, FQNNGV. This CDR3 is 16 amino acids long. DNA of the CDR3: TGTGCCAGCAGCTTAATAGGGCAGAGGAACACCGGGGAGCTGTTTTTT. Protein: CASSLIGQRNTGELFF.

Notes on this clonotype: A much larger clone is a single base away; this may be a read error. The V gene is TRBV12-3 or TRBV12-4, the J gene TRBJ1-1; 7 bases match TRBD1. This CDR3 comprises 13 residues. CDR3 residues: CASSPGQNTEALF. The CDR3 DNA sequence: TGTGCCAGCAGTCCGGGACAGAACACTGAAGCTTTATTT.

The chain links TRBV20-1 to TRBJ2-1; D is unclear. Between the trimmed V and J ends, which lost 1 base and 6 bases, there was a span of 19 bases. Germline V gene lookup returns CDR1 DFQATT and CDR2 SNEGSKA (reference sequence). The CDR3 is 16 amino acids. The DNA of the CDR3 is TGCAGTGCTAGAGTTCGCGGCGCGCAGCTCCGCAATGAGCAGTTCTTC. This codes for CSARVRGAQLRNEQFF.

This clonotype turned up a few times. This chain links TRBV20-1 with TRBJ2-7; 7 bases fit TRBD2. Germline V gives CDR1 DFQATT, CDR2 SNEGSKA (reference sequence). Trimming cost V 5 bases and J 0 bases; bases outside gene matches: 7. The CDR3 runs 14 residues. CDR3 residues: CSAGGGEPSYEQYV. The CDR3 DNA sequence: TGCAGTGCTGGGGGGGGAGAACCCTCCTACGAGCAGTACGTC.

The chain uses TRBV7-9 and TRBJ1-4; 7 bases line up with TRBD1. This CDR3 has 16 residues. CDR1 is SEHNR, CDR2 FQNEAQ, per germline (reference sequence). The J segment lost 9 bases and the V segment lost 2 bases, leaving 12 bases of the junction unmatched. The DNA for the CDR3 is TGTGCCAGCAGCTTACCAGCCCCGACAGGGCATCAAAAACTGTTTTTT. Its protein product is CASSLPAPTGHQKLFF.

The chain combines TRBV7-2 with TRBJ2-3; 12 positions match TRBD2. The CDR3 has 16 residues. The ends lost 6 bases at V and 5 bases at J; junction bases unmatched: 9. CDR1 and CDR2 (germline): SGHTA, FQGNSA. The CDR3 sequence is CASSPSGRASGDTQYF. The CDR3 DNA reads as TGTGCCAGCAGTCCTAGCGGGAGGGCCTCAGGAGATACGCAGTATTTT.

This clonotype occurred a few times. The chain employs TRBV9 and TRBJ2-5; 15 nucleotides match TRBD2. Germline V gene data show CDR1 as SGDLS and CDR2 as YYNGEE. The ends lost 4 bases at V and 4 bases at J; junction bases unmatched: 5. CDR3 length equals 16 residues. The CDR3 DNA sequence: TGTGCCAGCAGCATCGGGACTAGCGGGAGGATAGAGACCCAGTACTTC. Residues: CASSIGTSGRIETQYF.

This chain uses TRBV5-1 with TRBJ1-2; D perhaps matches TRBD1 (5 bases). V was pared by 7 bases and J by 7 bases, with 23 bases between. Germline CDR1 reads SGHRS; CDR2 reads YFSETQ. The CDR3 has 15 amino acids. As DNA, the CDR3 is TGCGCCAGCTCAACCGAACTGGGGGGTTTCGGTGGCTACACCTTC. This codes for CASSTELGGFGGYTF.

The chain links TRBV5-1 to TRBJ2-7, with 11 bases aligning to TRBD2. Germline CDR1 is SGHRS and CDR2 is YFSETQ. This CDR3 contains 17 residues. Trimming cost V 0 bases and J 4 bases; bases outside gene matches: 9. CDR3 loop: CASSLAVGLAGGYEQYF. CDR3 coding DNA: TGCGCCAGCAGCTTGGCAGTAGGGCTAGCGGGAGGTTACGAGCAGTACTTC. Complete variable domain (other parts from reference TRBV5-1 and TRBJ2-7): KAGVTQTPRYLIKTRGQQVTLSCSPISGHRSVSWYQQTPGQGLQFLFEYFSETQRNKGNFPGRFSGRQFSNSRSEMNVSTLELGDSALYLCASSLAVGLAGGYEQYFGPGTRLTVT.

The CDR3 nucleotides are TGCAGTGCTAGAGGTAGTGCGGGACCCTCCTACAATGAGCAGTTCTTC. Encoded protein: CSARGSAGPSYNEQFF. The genes are TRBV20-1 and TRBJ2-1, with TRBD2 as a possible D gene (6 bases). CDR1 is DFQATT, CDR2 SNEGSKA, per germline (reference sequence). Between the trimmed V and J ends, which lost 1 base and 0 bases, there was a span of 13 bases. The CDR3 length is 16 residues.

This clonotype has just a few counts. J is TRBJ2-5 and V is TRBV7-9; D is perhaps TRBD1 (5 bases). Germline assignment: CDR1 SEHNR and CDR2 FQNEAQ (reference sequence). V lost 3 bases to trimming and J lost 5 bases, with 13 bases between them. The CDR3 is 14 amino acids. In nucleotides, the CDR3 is TGTGCCAGCAGCTTGGGGCTTGCGTTGGAGACCCAGTACTTC. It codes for CASSLGLALETQYF.

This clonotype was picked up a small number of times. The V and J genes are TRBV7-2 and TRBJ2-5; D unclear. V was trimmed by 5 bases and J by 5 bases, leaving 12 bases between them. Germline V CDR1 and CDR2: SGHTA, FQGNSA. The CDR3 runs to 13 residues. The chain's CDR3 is CASSPPWSETQYF. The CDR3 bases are TGTGCCAGCAGCCCCCCCTGGTCGGAGACCCAGTACTTC.